This paragraph covers one T cell receptor (beta chain) sequence. Its antigen is undetermined. Repertoires were generated with immunoSEQ multiplex PCR, while TCRdb's copy carries only in-frame clones and drops some. The profile shows roughly 80,000 clones, more than 75% of them singletons. The sample is drawn from a study of OX40 agonist ivuxolimab in advanced cancers. Study in general: From 23 to 79 years was the age range, with a mean of around 54 years, and approximately 80% were male. Findings and limits, study-wide: Clonal expansion among partial responders at 0.1-3.0 mg/kg ranked near the lowest.

The CDR3 loop spans 14 amino acids. Germline-derived CDR1 and CDR2 are GTSNPN and SVGIG (reference sequence). V was pared by 1 base and J by 4 bases, with 8 bases between. The specimen comprised CD4+ or CD8+ T cells sorted from blood, sampled in a trial of the OX40 agonist ivuxolimab. This chain joins TRBV30 and TRBJ1-6; maybe TRBD1 (5 bases). This receptor was obtained from an adult with an advanced solid tumor such as melanoma, head and neck, liver or kidney cancer. The CDR3 is CAWSGGSYNSPLHF. In nucleotides, the CDR3 is TGTGCCTGGAGTGGGGGCTCTTATAATTCACCCCTCCACTTT.